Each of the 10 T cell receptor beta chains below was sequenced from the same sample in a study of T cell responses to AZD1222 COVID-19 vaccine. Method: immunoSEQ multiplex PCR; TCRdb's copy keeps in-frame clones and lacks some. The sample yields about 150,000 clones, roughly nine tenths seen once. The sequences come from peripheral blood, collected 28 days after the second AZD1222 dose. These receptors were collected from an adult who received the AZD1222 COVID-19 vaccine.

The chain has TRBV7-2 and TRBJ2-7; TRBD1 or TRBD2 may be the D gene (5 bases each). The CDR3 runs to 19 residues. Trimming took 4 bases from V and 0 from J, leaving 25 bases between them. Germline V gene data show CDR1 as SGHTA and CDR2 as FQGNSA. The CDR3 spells CASSSDRFPADPYSYEQYF. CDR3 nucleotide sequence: TGTGCCAGCAGCTCAGACAGATTTCCAGCGGACCCTTACTCCTACGAGCAGTACTTC. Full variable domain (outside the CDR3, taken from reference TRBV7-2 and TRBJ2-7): GAGVSQSPSNKVTEKGKDVELRCDPISGHTALYWYRQSLGQGLEFLIYFQGNSAPDKSGLPSDRFSAERTGGSVSTLTIQRTQQEDSAVYLCASSSDRFPADPYSYEQYFGPGTRLTVT.

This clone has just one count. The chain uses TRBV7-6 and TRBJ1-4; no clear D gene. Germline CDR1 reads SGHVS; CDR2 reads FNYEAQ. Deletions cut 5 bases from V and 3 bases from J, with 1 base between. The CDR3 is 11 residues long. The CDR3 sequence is CASSPNEKLFF. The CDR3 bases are TGTGCCAGCAGCCCTAATGAAAAACTGTTTTTT.

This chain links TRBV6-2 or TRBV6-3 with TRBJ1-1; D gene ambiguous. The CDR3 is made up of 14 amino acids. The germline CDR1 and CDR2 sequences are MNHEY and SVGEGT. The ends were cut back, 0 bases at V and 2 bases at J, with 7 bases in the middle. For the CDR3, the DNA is TGTGCCAGCAGTTACTCGGCAGATAACACTGAAGCTTTCTTT. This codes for CASSYSADNTEAFF.

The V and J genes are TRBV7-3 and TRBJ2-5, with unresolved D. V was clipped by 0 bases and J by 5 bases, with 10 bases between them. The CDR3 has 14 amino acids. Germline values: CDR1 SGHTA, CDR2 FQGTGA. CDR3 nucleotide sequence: TGTGCCAGCAGCTTAACGGGCGGCGCGGAGACCCAGTACTTC. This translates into CASSLTGGAETQYF.

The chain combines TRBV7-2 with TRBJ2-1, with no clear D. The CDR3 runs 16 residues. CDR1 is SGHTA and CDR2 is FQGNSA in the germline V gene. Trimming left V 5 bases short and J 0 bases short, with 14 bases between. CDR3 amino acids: CASSLILGSSYNEQFF. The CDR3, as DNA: TGTGCCAGCAGCCTGATTCTCGGTAGCTCCTACAATGAGCAGTTCTTC.

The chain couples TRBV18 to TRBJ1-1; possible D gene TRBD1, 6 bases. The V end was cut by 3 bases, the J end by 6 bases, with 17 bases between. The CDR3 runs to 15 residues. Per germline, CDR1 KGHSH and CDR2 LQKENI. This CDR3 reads CASSPTNGGGSEAFF. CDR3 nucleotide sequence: TGTGCCAGCTCACCTACCAATGGCGGGGGCTCTGAAGCTTTCTTT.

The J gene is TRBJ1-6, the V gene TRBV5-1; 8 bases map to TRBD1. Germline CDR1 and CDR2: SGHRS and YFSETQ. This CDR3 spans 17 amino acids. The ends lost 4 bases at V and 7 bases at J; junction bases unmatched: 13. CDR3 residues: CASSLGNGQGINSPLHF. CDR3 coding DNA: TGCGCCAGCAGCCTCGGGAATGGACAGGGCATCAATTCACCCCTCCACTTT.

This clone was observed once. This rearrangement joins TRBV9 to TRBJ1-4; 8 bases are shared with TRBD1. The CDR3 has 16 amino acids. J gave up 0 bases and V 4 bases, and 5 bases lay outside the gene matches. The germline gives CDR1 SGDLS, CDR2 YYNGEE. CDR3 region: CASSTGQAATNEKLFF. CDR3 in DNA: TGTGCCAGCAGCACGGGACAGGCTGCAACTAATGAAAAACTGTTTTTT.

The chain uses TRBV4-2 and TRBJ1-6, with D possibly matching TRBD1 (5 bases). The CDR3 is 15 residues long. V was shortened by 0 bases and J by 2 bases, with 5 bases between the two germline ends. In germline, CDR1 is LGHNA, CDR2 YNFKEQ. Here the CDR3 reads CASSQEGPYNSPLHF. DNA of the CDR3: TGTGCCAGCAGCCAAGAGGGACCCTATAATTCACCCCTCCACTTT.

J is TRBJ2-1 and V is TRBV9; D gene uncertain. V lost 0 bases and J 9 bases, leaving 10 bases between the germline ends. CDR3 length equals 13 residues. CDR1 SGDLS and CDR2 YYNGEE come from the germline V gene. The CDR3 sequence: CASSVGSETEQFF. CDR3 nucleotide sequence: TGTGCCAGCAGCGTAGGGTCCGAGACTGAGCAGTTCTTC.